The T cell receptor beta chain described here comes from a study of shared clonotypes between healthy human individuals. In the study overall: Per donor, CD8 memory used one plate, CD8 naive used two, CD4 memory used three and CD4 naive used three.

There are a few counts of this clone. The CDR3 covers 14 residues. V lost 6 bases to trimming and J lost 10 bases, with 16 bases between them. Germline loops: CDR1 MNHNY, CDR2 SVGAGI (reference sequence). DNA at 200 ng, around 30,000 T cell genomes, went into sorted-subset replicate PCRs. This table comes from immunoSEQ multiplex PCR, and its TCRdb copy is limited to in-frame clones, with some not included. This repertoire shows over 300,000 clones, over 75% found once; its top ten account for roughly 17%. Material: memory CD8+ T cells sorted from blood. This sample's subset: CD45RO+ cells pooled with CCR7-negative TemRA cells. The chain links TRBV6-6 to TRBJ1-6, with D possibly being TRBD1 (5 bases). The receptor comes from a man aged 18 to 30 in good health. CDR3 sequence: CASSQADSFSPLHF. CDR3 DNA sequence: TGTGCCAGCAGCCAGGCCGACAGCTTCTCACCCCTCCACTTT.